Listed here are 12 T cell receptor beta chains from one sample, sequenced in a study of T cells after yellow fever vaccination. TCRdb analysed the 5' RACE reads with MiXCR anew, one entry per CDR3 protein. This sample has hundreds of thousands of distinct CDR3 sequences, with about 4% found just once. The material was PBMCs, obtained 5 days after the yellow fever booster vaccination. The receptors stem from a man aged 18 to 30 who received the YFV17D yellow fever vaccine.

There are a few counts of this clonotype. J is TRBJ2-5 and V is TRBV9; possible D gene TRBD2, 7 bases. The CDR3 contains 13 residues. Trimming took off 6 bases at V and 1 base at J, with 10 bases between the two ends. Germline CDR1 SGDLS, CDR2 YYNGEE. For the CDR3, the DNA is TGTGCCAGCATTCGGGGGGCCCAAGAGACCCAGTACTTC. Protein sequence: CASIRGAQETQYF.

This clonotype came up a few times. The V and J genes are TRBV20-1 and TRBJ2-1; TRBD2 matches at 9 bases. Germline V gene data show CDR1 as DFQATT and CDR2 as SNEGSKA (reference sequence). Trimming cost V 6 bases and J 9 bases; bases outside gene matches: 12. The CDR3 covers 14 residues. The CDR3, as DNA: TGCAGTGCCAGGGAGCGGGGGGAGTTTGGTGAGCAGTTCTTC. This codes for CSARERGEFGEQFF.

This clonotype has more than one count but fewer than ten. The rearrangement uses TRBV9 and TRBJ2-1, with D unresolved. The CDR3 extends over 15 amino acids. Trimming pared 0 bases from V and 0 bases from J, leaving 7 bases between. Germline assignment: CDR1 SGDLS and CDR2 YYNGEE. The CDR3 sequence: CASSVGGDSYNEQFF. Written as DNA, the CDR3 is TGTGCCAGCAGCGTAGGAGGTGACTCCTACAATGAGCAGTTCTTC.

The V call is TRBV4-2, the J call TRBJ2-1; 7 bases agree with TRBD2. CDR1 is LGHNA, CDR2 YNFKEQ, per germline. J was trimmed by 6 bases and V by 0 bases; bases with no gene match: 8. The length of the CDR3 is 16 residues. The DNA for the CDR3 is TGTGCCAGCAGCCAAGATGGGGGGGATCCTCCCAATGAGCAGTTCTTC. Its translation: CASSQDGGDPPNEQFF.

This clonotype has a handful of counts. DNA for the CDR3: TGTGCCAGCAGCTTAGGACACACGAACACTGAAGCTTTCTTT. It yields the protein CASSLGHTNTEAFF. This chain joins TRBV13 and TRBJ1-1; D remains unclear. The ends were cut back, 0 bases at V and 1 base at J, with 6 bases in the middle. CDR1 and CDR2 (germline): PRHDT, FYEKMQ (reference sequence). The CDR3 sequence is 14 residues long.

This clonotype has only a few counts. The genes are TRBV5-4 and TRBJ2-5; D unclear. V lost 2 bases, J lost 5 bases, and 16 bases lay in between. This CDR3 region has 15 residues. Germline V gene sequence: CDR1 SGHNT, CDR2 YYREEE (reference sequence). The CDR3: CASSFRGGVVETQYF. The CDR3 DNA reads TGTGCCAGCAGCTTTCGAGGTGGGGTAGTGGAGACCCAGTACTTC.

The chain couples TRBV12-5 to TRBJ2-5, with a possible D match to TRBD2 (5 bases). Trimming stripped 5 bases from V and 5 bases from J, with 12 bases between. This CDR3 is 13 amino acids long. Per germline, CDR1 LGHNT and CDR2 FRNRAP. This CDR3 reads CASGPEEEETQYF. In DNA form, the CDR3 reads TGTGCTAGTGGTCCGGAGGAGGAGGAGACCCAGTACTTC.

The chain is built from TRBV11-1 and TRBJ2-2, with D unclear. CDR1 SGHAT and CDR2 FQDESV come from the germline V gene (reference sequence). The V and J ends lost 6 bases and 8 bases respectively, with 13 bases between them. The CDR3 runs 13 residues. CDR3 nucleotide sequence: TGTGCCAGCAGGTCACCCGCTTGGGGGGAGCTGTTTTTT. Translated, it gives CASRSPAWGELFF. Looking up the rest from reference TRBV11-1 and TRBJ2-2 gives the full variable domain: EAEVAQSPRYKITEKSQAVAFWCDPISGHATLYWYRQILGQGPELLVQFQDESVVDDSQLPKDRFSAERLKGVDSTLKIQPAELGDSAMYLCASRSPAWGELFFGEGSRLTVL.

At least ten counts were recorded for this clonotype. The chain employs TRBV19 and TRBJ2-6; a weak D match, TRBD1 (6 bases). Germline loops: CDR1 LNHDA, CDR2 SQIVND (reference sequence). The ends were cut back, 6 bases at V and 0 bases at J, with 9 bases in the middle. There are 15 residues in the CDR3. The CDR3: CASRPGDSGANVLTF. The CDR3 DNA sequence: TGTGCCAGTAGGCCAGGGGACTCTGGGGCCAACGTCCTGACTTTC.

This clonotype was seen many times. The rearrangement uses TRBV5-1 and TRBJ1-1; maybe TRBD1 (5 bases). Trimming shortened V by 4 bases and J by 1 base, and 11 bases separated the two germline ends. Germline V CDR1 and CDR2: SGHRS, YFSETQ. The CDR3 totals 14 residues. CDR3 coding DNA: TGCGCCAGCAGCGCAGGGACGGAGAACACTGAAGCTTTCTTT. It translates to CASSAGTENTEAFF.

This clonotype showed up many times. The CDR3 region is CASSHDRSPGNTIYF. As DNA, the CDR3 is TGCGCCAGCAGCCACGACAGAAGCCCTGGAAACACCATATATTTT. This chain joins TRBV4-3 and TRBJ1-3; D is perhaps TRBD1 (5 bases). This CDR3 has 15 amino acids. Trimming shortened V by 3 bases and J by 2 bases, and 11 bases separated the two germline ends. CDR1 and CDR2 (germline): LGHNA, YSLEER.

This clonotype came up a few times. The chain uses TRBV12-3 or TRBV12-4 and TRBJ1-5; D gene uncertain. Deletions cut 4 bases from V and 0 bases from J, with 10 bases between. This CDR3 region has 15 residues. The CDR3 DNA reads TGTGCCAGCAGTTGGTATGGCTATAGCAATCAGCCCCAGCATTTT. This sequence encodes CASSWYGYSNQPQHF.